This TCR beta chain emerged from a study of Ad26.COV2.S vaccination and SARS-CoV-2 variants. Background on the study: Donor got 5x10^10 or 1x10^11 viral particles of Ad26.COV2.S. Study-level findings and limits: Once vaccination had occurred, spike-specific CD8+ and CD4+ T cell responses reportedly showed substantial breadth. Recipients of either vaccine or placebo displayed similar breadth of non-spike TCRs.

On this clone itself: The target antigen is unknown.

Documented treatment: roughly 18 received Ad26.COV2.S at low or high dose, single or two shots; roughly 5 received placebo; per-sample allocation not given. Day 63 after the first injection of vaccine or placebo was the sampling time. Immunization relied on an Ad26 vector, which expressed Wuhan-strain SARS-CoV-2 spike. Clones were read by immunoSEQ multiplex PCR, and TCRdb kept only the in-frame ones, dropping some. Of about 370,000 clones listed, around nine tenths are singletons. The germline V and J ends were trimmed by 3 bases and 6 bases, with 13 bases remaining between them. Germline CDR1 reads MGHRA; CDR2 reads YSYEKL. This CDR3 comprises 14 residues.

The sequence was obtained from a person between 18 and 59 years old who received the Ad26.COV2.S COVID-19 vaccine or a placebo. V is TRBV4-1 and J is TRBJ2-3, with D possibly matching TRBD1 (6 bases). Sequencing used peripheral blood, obtained in a trial of Ad26.COV2.S vaccine versus placebo. The CDR3 reads CASSHENRVDTQYF. The CDR3 DNA sequence: TGCGCCAGCAGCCACGAAAACAGGGTGGATACGCAGTATTTT.